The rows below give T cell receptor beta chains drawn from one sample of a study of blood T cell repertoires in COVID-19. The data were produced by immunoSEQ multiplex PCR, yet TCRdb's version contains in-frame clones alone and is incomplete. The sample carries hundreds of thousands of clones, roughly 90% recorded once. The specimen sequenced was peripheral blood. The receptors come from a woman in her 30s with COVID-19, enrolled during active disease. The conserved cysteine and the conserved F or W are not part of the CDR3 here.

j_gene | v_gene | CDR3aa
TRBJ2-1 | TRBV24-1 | ATSDPRPSGRVNEQF
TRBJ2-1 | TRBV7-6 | ASSSGGGLAGGPGNEQF
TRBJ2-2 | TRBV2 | ASIGPELTHTGELF
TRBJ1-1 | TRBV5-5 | ASSLGTGSTEAF
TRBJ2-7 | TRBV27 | ASSLGRDYEQY
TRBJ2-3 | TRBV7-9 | ASSPTGAIGTQY
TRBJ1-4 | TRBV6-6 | ASSYSAEKLF
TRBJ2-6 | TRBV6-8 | ASSSGGSGANVLT
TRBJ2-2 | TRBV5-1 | ASSLGLAGLNTGELF
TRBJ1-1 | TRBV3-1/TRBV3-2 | ASSQFRGGSTEAF
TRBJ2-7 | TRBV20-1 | SASSGGSLEQY
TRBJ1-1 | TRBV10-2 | ASSEKSLNTEAF
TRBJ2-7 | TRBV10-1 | ASSESFSGGRNYEQY
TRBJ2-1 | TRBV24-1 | ATSDSAGDLSYNEQF
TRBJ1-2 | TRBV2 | ASSEEGWGYT
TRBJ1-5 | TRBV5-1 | ASSLRQDQPQH